The 17 T cell receptor beta chains below come from one sample, sequenced in a study of CD8+ T cells in alopecia areata. Following extraction, RNA underwent reverse transcription to cDNA, which served as the sequencing template. Sequenced by immunoSEQ multiplex PCR; TCRdb stores in-frame clones only, minus some. The sample includes around 70,000 clones, around 30% of them seen just once. Regarding treatment: oral pan-JAK inhibitor, 5-10 mg twice daily. The sample in question was CD8+ T cells sorted from blood, obtained at week 4, from a patient treated with tofacitinib. The receptors originated from a human donor with alopecia areata.

V usage is TRBV6-5 and J usage is TRBJ2-3; possibly TRBD2 for D (5 bases). The CDR3 extends over 12 amino acids. Per germline, CDR1 MNHEY and CDR2 SVGAGI. V was trimmed by 6 bases and J by 4 bases, leaving 8 bases between them. CDR3 in amino acids: CASSQDSDTQYF. The DNA for the CDR3 is TGTGCCAGCAGCCAGGACTCAGATACGCAGTATTTT.

The CDR3 reads CASSDFLGGTEQFF. The CDR3 DNA follows: TGTGCCAGCAGTGACTTCTTAGGGGGGACTGAGCAGTTCTTC. V gene TRBV25-1 combines with J gene TRBJ2-1; D could derive from TRBD1 or TRBD2 (6 bases each). V shed 3 bases and J shed 9 bases, with 15 bases lying between them. From germline, CDR1 is MGHDK and CDR2 SYGVNS. There are 14 residues in the CDR3.

The rearrangement links TRBV4-1 to TRBJ1-5, with D hard to call. The V and J ends lost 1 base and 0 bases respectively, with 7 bases between them. This CDR3 has 15 amino acids. Germline V gives CDR1 MGHRA, CDR2 YSYEKL. CDR3: CASSQVFSSNQPQHF. DNA for the CDR3: TGCGCCAGCAGCCAAGTGTTCTCTAGCAATCAGCCCCAGCATTTT.

This clone was picked up many times. This sample includes further DNA sequences coding for the same CDR3. This chain connects TRBV18 to TRBJ2-1; D unclear. This CDR3 region has 12 residues. Trimming left V 0 bases short and J 5 bases short, with 2 bases between. CDR1 is KGHSH, CDR2 LQKENI, per germline. In DNA form, the CDR3 reads TGTGCCAGCTCACCACCGGACAATGAGCAGTTCTTC. Protein sequence: CASSPPDNEQFF.

This chain uses TRBV2 with TRBJ2-7, with D possibly matching TRBD1 (5 bases). V shed 4 bases and J shed 2 bases, with 12 bases lying between them. Germline loops: CDR1 SNHLY, CDR2 FYNNEI. This CDR3 is built from 14 residues. The chain's CDR3 is CASSVAGYTYEQYF. The CDR3 DNA sequence: TGTGCCAGCAGTGTAGCAGGGTATACCTACGAGCAGTACTTC.

The gene calls are TRBV29-1 and TRBJ1-2; no firm D call. Germline CDR1 reads SQVTM; CDR2 reads ANQGSEA. The CDR3 has 12 amino acids. V gave up 3 bases and J gave up 2 bases, with 7 bases separating them. The CDR3 spells CSVDLGNYGYTF. The CDR3 DNA sequence: TGCAGCGTTGATCTGGGGAACTATGGCTACACCTTC.

The chain links TRBV10-3 to TRBJ1-5; maybe TRBD1 (5 bases). CDR1 is ENHRY, CDR2 SYGVKD, per germline. This CDR3 has 15 amino acids. Between the trimmed V and J ends, which lost 0 bases and 4 bases, there was a span of 10 bases. As DNA, the CDR3 is TGTGCCATCAGTGAGTCGGTCTCAGGGAATCAGCCCCAGCATTTT. Its protein is CAISESVSGNQPQHF.

The rearrangement uses TRBV30 and TRBJ2-7; D is unresolved. Trimming took off 0 bases at V and 3 bases at J, with 6 bases between the two ends. The germline gives CDR1 GTSNPN, CDR2 SVGIG (reference sequence). This CDR3 spans 12 amino acids. The CDR3 DNA reads as TGTGCCTGGAGTGTAAACCACTACGAGCAGTACTTC. Translation: CAWSVNHYEQYF. Complete variable domain (other parts from reference TRBV30 and TRBJ2-7): SQTIHQWPATLVQPVGSPLSLECTVEGTSNPNLYWYRQAAGRGLQLLFYSVGIGQISSEVPQNLSASRPQDRQFILSSKKLLLSDSGFYLCAWSVNHYEQYFGPGTRLTVT.

This clone was counted a few times. V gene TRBV6-5 combines with J gene TRBJ1-2; D call uncertain. With 6 bases removed from V and 2 bases from J, the gap between germline ends came to 10 bases. The CDR3 extends over 13 amino acids. Germline V gene data show CDR1 as MNHEY and CDR2 as SVGAGI. CDR3: CASSGAQNYGYTF. The CDR3 nucleotides are TGTGCCAGCAGCGGAGCCCAGAACTATGGCTACACCTTC.

In this sample, this clone turned up a few times. The gene calls are TRBV5-1 and TRBJ2-1, with D unclear. The CDR3 spans 11 residues. Trimming pared 5 bases from V and 15 bases from J, leaving 15 bases between. Germline CDR1 reads SGHRS; CDR2 reads YFSETQ. Here the CDR3 reads CASSFGAGRFF. Written as DNA, the CDR3 is TGCGCCAGCAGTTTCGGCGCCGGCCGGTTCTTC.

The V gene is TRBV27, the J gene TRBJ2-3; the D is unclear. The germline gives CDR1 MNHEY, CDR2 SMNVEV (reference sequence). CDR3 size: 12 residues. Trimming removed 4 bases at V and 5 bases at J, with 7 bases between. The CDR3 reads CASSWKGDTQYF. In nucleotides, the CDR3 is TGTGCCAGCAGTTGGAAGGGAGATACGCAGTATTTT.

This clone has more than one count but fewer than ten. This rearrangement joins TRBV29-1 to TRBJ1-2; D remains ambiguous. This CDR3 is built from 15 residues. Per the germline V gene, CDR1 is SQVTM and CDR2 is ANQGSEA. V was clipped by 5 bases and J by 0 bases, with 16 bases between them. The CDR3 nucleotides are TGCAGCGTTTCCCAGACGGACCAAGCTAACTATGGCTACACCTTC. It specifies CSVSQTDQANYGYTF.

This clone occurred a few times. One end of the junction fails to match germline, which may point to a read error. The V call is TRBV20-1, the J call TRBJ2-7; D may be TRBD1 or TRBD2 (5 bases each). This CDR3 is 9 amino acids long. Germline V CDR1 and CDR2: DFQATT, SNEGSKA (reference sequence). The CDR3 bases are TGCAGTACTGGGACCTCCGGGCCCTTC. Translating it yields CSTGTSGPF.

V is TRBV30 and J is TRBJ2-7; TRBD1 is a possible D gene (5 bases). Germline lookup yields CDR1 GTSNPN and CDR2 SVGIG (reference sequence). This CDR3 has 13 amino acids. The V end lost 4 bases, the J end lost 5 bases, and 15 bases lay between the germline ends. CDR3 sequence (DNA): TGTGCCTGGATGGAAAGGGGTAAGGACGAGCAGTACTTC. It codes for CAWMERGKDEQYF.

For the CDR3, the DNA is TGTGCCAGCAGCTCGGTGGGTCGCGCCGGGATGGATGAGCAGTTCTTC. Translated: CASSSVGRAGMDEQFF. V gene TRBV7-6 combines with J gene TRBJ2-1; maybe TRBD2 (5 bases). Germline-derived CDR1 and CDR2 are SGHVS and FNYEAQ. The V gene lost 4 bases and the J gene lost 8 bases, with 21 bases spanning the gap. The CDR3 sequence is 16 residues long.

The V gene is TRBV9, the J gene TRBJ1-5; tentative D call: TRBD1 (6 bases). This CDR3 contains 14 residues. The germline V gene has CDR1 SGDLS and CDR2 YYNGEE. Trimming took 2 bases from V and 7 from J, leaving 13 bases between them. CDR3 bases: TGTGCCAGCAGCGTGGGGGGGCGAGGGCAGCCCCAGCATTTT. Translated, it gives CASSVGGRGQPQHF.

The chain links TRBV29-1 to TRBJ1-2; 8 nucleotides line up with TRBD1. Trimming at V came to 6 bases and at J to 5 bases, leaving 8 bases not matched to a gene. The CDR3 extends over 13 amino acids. Germline V lookup: CDR1 SQVTM, CDR2 ANQGSEA. CDR3 nucleotides: TGCAGCGTCCCAACCCAGGGGGCGTATGGCTACACCTTC. Translation gives CSVPTQGAYGYTF.